This TCR beta chain was sequenced for a study of blood T cell repertoires in COVID-19 (TCRdb year 2020). Study-wide context: Samples covering the acute and convalescent phases of COVID-19 were provided by collaborators in the United States, Italy and Spain. The repertoires were made available in a free public database intended to serve as a resource for research on the immune response to SARS-CoV-2. Nearly every sample came with metadata listing a de-identified subject ID, COVID-19 status, age in years and sex. Where HLA class I and class II types were available, the types were taken from metadata supplied by the sample provider, not from assay-based typing. The samples were drawn from two sources: the first 160 participants of the ongoing ImmuneRACE study, and 1,254 subjects contributed by 6 global collaborators. The material from the prospective study consisted of cDNA or gDNA derived from T cells, B-cell-depleted T cells, or PBMCs. Subjects who had been exposed to COVID-19, were actively infected with it, or had recovered from it provided the deeply sampled blood TCRbeta repertoires that made up the dataset.

Collaborating institutions collected whole blood in K2EDTA tubes following their own protocols. For TCRbeta analysis, collaborators shipped samples as frozen whole blood, isolated PBMCs, or DNA extracted from either of those sample types. Regarding this clone: Its antigen is unknown. It has no much larger one-base neighbor in the sample; base qualities were not kept.

Paper-wide results and their limitations: Clinical and demographic metadata were provided uncurated, with the amount varying by source and participant.

TCRbeta CDR3 regions were amplified from genomic DNA by means of the immunoSEQ Assay, a bias-controlled multiplex PCR. The paper's data handling went like this. Nucleated cell counts per sample were estimated from amplification of reference gene primers within the assay. To quantify the absolute abundance of each unique TCRbeta CDR3 rearrangement, sequence reads were collapsed and filtered. For each sample, productive Simpson clonality was calculated as the square root of Simpson's diversity index across productive rearrangements. The immuneACCESS repertoire file appears here via TCRdb, limited to in-frame rearrangements. These files lack a portion of the clones; in checked studies, under half of the deficit traces to unresolved V genes, and the cause of the others is not known. V, J and clone size are taken as reported in that table, and D and trimming were inferred from the DNA itself. The sample table lists approximately 98,000 clones, 88% of them with a count of one. The biggest ten clones account for approximately 2.5% of the sample.

The CDR3 spans 14 residues, from the cysteine through the phenylalanine. Here the CDR3 DNA is all that survives: 42 bases in frame from base 1. From V the trimming removes 3 bases and from J it removes 2 bases, while the gene matches leave 4 bases of the junction unaccounted for. Via the germline V gene, CDR1 is KGHSH and CDR2 LQKENI. Here the chain combines TRBV18 and TRBJ2-7, with 7 bases matching TRBD1. Sequenced: peripheral blood. This TCR was recovered from a human donor in a cohort sampled during active COVID-19. The DNA sequence follows: TGTGCCAGCTCACCCGGACAGGAGCCCTACGAGCAGTACTTC. The translation is CASSPGQEPYEQYF. Extended through the reference TRBV18 and TRBJ2-7 proteins, this CDR3 yields the full variable domain: NAGVMQNPRHLVRRRGQEARLRCSPMKGHSHVYWYRQLPEEGLKFMVYLQKENIIDESGMPKERFSAEFPKEGPSILRIQQVVRGDSAAYFCASSPGQEPYEQYFGPGTRLTVT.